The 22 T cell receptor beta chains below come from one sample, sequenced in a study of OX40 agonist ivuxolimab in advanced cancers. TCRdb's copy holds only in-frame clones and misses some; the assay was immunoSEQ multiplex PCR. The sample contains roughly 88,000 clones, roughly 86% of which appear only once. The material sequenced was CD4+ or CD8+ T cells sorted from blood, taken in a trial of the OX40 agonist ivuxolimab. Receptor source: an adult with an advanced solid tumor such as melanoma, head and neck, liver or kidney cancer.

The CDR3 reads CASSLAGQPQHF. The CDR3 region has the DNA TGTGCCAGCAGCTTAGCGGGACAGCCCCAGCATTTT. This chain connects TRBV7-9 to TRBJ1-5; D is unclear. V lost 0 bases, J lost 7 bases, and 4 bases lay in between. CDR3 size: 12 residues. Germline-derived CDR1 and CDR2 are SEHNR and FQNEAQ (reference sequence).

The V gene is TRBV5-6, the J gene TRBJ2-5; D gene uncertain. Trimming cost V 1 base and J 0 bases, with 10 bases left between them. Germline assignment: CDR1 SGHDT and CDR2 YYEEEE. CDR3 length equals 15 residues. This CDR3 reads CASSLSTTYQETQYF. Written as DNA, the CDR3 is TGTGCCAGCAGCTTGTCGACCACGTACCAAGAGACCCAGTACTTC.

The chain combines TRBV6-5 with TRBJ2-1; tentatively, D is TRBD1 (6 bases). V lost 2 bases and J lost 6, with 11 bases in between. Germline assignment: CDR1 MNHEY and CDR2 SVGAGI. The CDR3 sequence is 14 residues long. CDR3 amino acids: CASSYGGAINEQFF. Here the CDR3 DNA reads TGTGCCAGCAGTTACGGGGGCGCGATCAATGAGCAGTTCTTC.

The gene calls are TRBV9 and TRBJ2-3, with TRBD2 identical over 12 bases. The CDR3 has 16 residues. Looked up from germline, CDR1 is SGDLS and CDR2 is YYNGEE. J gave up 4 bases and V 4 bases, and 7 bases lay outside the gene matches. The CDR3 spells CASSSRLAGDADTQYF. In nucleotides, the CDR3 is TGTGCCAGCAGCTCCAGACTAGCGGGAGATGCAGATACGCAGTATTTT.

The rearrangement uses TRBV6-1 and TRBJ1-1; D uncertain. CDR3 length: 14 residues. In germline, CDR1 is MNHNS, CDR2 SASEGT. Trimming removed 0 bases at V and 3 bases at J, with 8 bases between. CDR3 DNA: TGTGCCAGCAGTGAAGCGAACCGTGACACTGAAGCTTTCTTT. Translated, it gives CASSEANRDTEAFF.

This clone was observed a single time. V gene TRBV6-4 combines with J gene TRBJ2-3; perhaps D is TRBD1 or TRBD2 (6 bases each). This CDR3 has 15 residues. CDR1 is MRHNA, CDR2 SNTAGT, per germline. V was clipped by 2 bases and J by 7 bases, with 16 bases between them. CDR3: CASSDEGGPQNTQYF. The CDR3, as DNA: TGTGCCAGCAGTGACGAGGGGGGCCCCCAAAATACGCAGTATTTT.

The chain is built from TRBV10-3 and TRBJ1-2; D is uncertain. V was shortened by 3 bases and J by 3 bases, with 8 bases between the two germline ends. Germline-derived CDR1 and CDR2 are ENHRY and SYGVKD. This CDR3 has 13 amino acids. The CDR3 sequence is CAISDRPDYGYTF. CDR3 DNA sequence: TGTGCCATCAGTGACAGGCCGGACTATGGCTACACCTTC.

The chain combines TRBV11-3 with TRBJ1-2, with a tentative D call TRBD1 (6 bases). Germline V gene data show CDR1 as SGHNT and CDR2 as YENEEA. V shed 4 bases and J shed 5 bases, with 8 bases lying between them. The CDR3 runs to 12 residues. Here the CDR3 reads CASSSGQYGYTF. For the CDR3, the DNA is TGTGCCAGCAGCTCCGGACAGTATGGCTACACCTTC.

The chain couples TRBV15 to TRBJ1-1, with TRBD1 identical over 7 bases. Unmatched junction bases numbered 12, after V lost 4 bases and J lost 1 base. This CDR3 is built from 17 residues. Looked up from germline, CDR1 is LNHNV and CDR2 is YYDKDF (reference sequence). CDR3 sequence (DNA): TGTGCCACCAGCACCCGGACAGGCTCAATAGGGAACACTGAAGCTTTCTTT. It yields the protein CATSTRTGSIGNTEAFF.

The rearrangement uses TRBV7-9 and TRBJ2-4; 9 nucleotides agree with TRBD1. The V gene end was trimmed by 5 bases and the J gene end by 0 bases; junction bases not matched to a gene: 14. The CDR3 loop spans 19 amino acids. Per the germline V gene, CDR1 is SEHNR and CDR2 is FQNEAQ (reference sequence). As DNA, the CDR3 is TGTGCCAGCAGCCTATATCGGACAGGGGATTTGGGAGCCAAAAACATTCAGTACTTC. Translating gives CASSLYRTGDLGAKNIQYF.

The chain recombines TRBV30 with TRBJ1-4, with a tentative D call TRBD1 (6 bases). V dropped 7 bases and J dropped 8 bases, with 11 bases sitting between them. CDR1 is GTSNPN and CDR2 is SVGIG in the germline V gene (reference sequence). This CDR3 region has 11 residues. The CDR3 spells CASQGGEKLFF. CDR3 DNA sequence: TGTGCCTCCCAAGGGGGGGAAAAACTGTTTTTT. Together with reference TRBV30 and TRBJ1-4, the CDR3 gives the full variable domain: SQTIHQWPATLVQPVGSPLSLECTVEGTSNPNLYWYRQAAGRGLQLLFYSVGIGQISSEVPQNLSASRPQDRQFILSSKKLLLSDSGFYLCASQGGEKLFFGSGTQLSVL.

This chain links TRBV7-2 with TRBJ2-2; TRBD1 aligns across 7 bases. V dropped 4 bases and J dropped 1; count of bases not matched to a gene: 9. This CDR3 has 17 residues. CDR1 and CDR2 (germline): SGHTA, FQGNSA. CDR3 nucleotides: TGTGCCAGCAGCTATACCACAGGGGCCCTGAACACCGGGGAGCTGTTTTTT. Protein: CASSYTTGALNTGELFF.

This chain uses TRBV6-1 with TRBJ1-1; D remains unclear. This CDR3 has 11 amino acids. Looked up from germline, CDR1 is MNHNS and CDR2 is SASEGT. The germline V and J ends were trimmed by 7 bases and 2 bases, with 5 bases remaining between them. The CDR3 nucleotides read TGTGCCAGCATAGTAAACACTGAAGCTTTCTTT. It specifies CASIVNTEAFF.

The chain's CDR3 is CASSPEGRGLAYEQFF. The CDR3 region has the DNA TGTGCCAGCAGCCCCGAAGGACGGGGACTAGCTTATGAGCAGTTCTTC. This chain joins TRBV5-4 and TRBJ2-1; 9 bases are a match to TRBD2. The CDR3 covers 16 residues. V lost 4 bases and J lost 8; bases outside the gene matches: 13. From germline, CDR1 is SGHNT and CDR2 YYREEE (reference sequence).

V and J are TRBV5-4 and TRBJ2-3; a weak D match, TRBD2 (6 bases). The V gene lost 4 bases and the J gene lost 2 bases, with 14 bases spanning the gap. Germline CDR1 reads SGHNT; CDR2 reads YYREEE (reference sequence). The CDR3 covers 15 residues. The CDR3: CASSGAGRNTDTQYF. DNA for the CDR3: TGTGCCAGCAGCGGAGCGGGCCGTAACACAGATACGCAGTATTTT.

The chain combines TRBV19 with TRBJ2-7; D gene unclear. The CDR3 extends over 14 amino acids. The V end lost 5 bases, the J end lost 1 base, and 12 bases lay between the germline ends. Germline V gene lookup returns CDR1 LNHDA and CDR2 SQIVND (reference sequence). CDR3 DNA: TGTGCCAGTAGTCCACAGACGGATTCCTACGAGCAGTACTTC. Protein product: CASSPQTDSYEQYF. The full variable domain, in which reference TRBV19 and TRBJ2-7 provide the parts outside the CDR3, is DGGITQSPKYLFRKEGQNVTLSCEQNLNHDAMYWYRQDPGQGLRLIYYSQIVNDFQKGDIAEGYSVSREKKESFPLTVTSAQKNPTAFYLCASSPQTDSYEQYFGPGTRLTVT.

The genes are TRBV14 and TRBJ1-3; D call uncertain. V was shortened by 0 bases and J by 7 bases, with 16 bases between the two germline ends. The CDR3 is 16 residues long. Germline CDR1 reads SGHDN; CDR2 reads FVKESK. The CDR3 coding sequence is TGTGCCAGCAGCCAAGATTGGTCCCCCTCGCGGAACACCATATATTTT. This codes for CASSQDWSPSRNTIYF.

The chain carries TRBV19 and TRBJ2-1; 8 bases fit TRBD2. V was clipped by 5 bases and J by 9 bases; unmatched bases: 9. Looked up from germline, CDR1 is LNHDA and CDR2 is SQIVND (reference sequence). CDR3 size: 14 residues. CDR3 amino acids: CASSVTAAGAEQFF. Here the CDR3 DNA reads TGTGCCAGTAGTGTGACGGCAGCGGGAGCTGAGCAGTTCTTC.

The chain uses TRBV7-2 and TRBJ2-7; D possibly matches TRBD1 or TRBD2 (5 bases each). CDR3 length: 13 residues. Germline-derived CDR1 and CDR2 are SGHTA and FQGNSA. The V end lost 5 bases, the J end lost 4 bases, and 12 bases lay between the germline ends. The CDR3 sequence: CASSPRGGYEQYV. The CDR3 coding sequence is TGTGCCAGCAGCCCCCGTGGGGGTTACGAGCAGTACGTC.

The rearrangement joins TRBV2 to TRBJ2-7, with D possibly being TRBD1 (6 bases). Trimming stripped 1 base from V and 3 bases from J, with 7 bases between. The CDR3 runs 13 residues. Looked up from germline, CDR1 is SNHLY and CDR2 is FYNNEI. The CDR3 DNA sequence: TGTGCCAGCAGTGAAGTACAGGGCTACGAGCAGTACTTC. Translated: CASSEVQGYEQYF.

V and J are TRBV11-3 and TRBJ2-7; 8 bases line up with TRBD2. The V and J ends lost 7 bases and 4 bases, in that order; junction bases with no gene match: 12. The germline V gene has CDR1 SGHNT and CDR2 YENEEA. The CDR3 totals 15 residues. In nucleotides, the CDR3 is TGTGCCAGCACCCCGGGTGGACTAGCAGAGTACGAGCAGTACGTC. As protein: CASTPGGLAEYEQYV.

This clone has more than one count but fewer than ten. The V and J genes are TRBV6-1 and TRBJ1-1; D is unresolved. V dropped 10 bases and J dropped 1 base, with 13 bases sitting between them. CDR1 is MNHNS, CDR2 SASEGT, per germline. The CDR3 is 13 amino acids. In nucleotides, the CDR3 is TGTGCCATGCTAGGTGGTGCGAACACTGAAGCTTTCTTT. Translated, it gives CAMLGGANTEAFF.